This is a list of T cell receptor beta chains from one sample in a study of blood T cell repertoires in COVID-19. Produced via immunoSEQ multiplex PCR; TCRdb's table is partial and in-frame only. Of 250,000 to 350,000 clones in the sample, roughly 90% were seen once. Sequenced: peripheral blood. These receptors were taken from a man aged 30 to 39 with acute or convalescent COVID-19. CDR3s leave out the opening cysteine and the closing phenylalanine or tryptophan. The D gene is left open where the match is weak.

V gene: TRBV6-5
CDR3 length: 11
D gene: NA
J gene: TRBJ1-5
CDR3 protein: ASSPTANQPQH

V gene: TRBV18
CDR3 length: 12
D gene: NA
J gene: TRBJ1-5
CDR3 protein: ASSRGSGNQPQH

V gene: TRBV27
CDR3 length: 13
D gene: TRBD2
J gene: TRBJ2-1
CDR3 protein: ASSSYSGGYNEQF

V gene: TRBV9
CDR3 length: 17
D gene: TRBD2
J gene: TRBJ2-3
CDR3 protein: ASSVGLAGGPGSTDTQY

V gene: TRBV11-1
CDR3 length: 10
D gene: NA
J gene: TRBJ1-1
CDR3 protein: ASEGRNTEAF

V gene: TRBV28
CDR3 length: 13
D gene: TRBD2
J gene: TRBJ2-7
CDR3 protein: ASLSGGEGGYEQY

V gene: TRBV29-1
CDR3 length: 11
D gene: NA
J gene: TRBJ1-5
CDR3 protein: SVAQGVNQPQH

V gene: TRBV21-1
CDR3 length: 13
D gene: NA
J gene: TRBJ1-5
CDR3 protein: ASKTTILGNQPQH

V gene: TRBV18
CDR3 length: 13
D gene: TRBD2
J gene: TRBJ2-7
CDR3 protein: ASSPRSGGGYEQY

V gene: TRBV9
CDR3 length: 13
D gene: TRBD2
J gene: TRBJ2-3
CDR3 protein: ASGGLAGKADTQY

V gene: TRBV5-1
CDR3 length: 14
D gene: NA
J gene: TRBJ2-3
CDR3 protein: ASSFKDSASTDTQY

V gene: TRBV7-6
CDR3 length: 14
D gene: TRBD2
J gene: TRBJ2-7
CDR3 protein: ASSLRTSGGAGEQY

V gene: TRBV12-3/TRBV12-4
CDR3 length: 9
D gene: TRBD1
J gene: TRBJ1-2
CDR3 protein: ASSLGQGYT